This entry describes one T cell receptor (beta chain). The data were taken from a study of human T cells and chemical hapten exposure. At the level of the study: Minor volume differences among pooled libraries chiefly drove per-sample TCR yield variation.

Via MiXCR, TCRdb re-called the RACE reads, giving one row per CDR3 protein. The profile shows just over 350,000 distinct CDR3 sequences, about 6% of them singletons. Deletions cut 5 bases from V and 8 bases from J, with 16 bases between. This CDR3 spans 14 amino acids. The time point was: patch test 2, 6 weeks after DPC sensitization. The treatment denotes: therapeutic diphenylcyclopropenone sensitization with weekly scalp DPC. The sequences come from whole blood, collected in connection with sensitization to the hapten diphenylcyclopropenone (DPC). This TCR was sampled from a woman between 18 and 29 years old with alopecia areata. Some clones in this sample may be carry-over from other donors' samples. The chain recombines TRBV12-3 or TRBV12-4 with TRBJ2-4, with D tentatively TRBD1 (6 bases). CDR3 sequence: CASSPPDRRHIQYF. CDR3 nucleotides: TGTGCCAGCAGTCCCCCTGACAGGCGGCACATTCAGTACTTC.